The T cell receptor (beta chain) described here comes from a study of T-cell memory formation after mild COVID-19. TCRdb reanalysed the 5' RACE reads using MiXCR and keeps one entry per CDR3 protein. The table has 410,000 or so distinct CDR3 sequences, about 22% seen once. The CDR3 runs 12 residues. The V gene's germline CDR1 is KGHDR and CDR2 SFDVKD. Trimming removed 7 bases from V and 4 bases from J, with 9 bases in between. The sequenced sample was PBMCs or a T cell subset sorted from them (not recorded which). This chain joins TRBV24-1 and TRBJ1-1, with a possible D match to TRBD1 (5 bases). This clonotype was obtained from an adult woman who had mild COVID-19 (a few samples of this study predate the infection). Cell type and time point are not known. The CDR3 loop is CATSDRGTEAFF. The CDR3 DNA reads TGTGCCACCAGCGATAGGGGCACTGAAGCTTTCTTT.